A single sample gave rise to the 3 T cell receptor beta chains below, sequenced in a study of T cell responses to AZD1222 COVID-19 vaccine. Clones were sequenced by immunoSEQ multiplex PCR, and TCRdb holds only the in-frame ones, with some missing. The sample has more than 95,000 clones; more than 85% are singletons. The sequencing here drew on peripheral blood, taken on day 0 of AZD1222 vaccination. The origin of the receptors is an adult in good health.

This rearrangement joins TRBV28 to TRBJ1-4; possibly TRBD1 for D (6 bases). The CDR3 is made up of 18 amino acids. Trimming removed 1 base from V and 0 bases from J, with 15 bases in between. CDR1 MDHEN and CDR2 SYDVKM come from the germline V gene. The CDR3 is CASSLSYRDPTTNEKLFF. The CDR3 coding sequence is TGTGCCAGCAGTTTATCCTACAGGGACCCTACAACTAATGAAAAACTGTTTTTT.

This sequence joins TRBV11-3 and TRBJ2-7, with TRBD1 identical over 8 bases. The CDR3 loop spans 14 amino acids. The germline CDR1 and CDR2 sequences are SGHNT and YENEEA. The junction had 14 bases not matched to a gene; V was cut back by 9 bases and J by 7 bases. The CDR3 sequence is CARRDRQGAGEQYF. In DNA, the CDR3 is TGTGCCAGAAGGGACAGGCAGGGGGCTGGTGAGCAGTACTTC.

The chain employs TRBV7-2 and TRBJ2-2; no firm D call. CDR3 length equals 13 residues. The V end lost 6 bases, the J end lost 7 bases, and 12 bases lay between the germline ends. Germline CDR1 and CDR2: SGHTA and FQGNSA. CDR3 DNA: TGTGCCAGCAGTAGCCTTACGCGCGGGGAGCTGTTTTTT. Translated, it gives CASSSLTRGELFF.